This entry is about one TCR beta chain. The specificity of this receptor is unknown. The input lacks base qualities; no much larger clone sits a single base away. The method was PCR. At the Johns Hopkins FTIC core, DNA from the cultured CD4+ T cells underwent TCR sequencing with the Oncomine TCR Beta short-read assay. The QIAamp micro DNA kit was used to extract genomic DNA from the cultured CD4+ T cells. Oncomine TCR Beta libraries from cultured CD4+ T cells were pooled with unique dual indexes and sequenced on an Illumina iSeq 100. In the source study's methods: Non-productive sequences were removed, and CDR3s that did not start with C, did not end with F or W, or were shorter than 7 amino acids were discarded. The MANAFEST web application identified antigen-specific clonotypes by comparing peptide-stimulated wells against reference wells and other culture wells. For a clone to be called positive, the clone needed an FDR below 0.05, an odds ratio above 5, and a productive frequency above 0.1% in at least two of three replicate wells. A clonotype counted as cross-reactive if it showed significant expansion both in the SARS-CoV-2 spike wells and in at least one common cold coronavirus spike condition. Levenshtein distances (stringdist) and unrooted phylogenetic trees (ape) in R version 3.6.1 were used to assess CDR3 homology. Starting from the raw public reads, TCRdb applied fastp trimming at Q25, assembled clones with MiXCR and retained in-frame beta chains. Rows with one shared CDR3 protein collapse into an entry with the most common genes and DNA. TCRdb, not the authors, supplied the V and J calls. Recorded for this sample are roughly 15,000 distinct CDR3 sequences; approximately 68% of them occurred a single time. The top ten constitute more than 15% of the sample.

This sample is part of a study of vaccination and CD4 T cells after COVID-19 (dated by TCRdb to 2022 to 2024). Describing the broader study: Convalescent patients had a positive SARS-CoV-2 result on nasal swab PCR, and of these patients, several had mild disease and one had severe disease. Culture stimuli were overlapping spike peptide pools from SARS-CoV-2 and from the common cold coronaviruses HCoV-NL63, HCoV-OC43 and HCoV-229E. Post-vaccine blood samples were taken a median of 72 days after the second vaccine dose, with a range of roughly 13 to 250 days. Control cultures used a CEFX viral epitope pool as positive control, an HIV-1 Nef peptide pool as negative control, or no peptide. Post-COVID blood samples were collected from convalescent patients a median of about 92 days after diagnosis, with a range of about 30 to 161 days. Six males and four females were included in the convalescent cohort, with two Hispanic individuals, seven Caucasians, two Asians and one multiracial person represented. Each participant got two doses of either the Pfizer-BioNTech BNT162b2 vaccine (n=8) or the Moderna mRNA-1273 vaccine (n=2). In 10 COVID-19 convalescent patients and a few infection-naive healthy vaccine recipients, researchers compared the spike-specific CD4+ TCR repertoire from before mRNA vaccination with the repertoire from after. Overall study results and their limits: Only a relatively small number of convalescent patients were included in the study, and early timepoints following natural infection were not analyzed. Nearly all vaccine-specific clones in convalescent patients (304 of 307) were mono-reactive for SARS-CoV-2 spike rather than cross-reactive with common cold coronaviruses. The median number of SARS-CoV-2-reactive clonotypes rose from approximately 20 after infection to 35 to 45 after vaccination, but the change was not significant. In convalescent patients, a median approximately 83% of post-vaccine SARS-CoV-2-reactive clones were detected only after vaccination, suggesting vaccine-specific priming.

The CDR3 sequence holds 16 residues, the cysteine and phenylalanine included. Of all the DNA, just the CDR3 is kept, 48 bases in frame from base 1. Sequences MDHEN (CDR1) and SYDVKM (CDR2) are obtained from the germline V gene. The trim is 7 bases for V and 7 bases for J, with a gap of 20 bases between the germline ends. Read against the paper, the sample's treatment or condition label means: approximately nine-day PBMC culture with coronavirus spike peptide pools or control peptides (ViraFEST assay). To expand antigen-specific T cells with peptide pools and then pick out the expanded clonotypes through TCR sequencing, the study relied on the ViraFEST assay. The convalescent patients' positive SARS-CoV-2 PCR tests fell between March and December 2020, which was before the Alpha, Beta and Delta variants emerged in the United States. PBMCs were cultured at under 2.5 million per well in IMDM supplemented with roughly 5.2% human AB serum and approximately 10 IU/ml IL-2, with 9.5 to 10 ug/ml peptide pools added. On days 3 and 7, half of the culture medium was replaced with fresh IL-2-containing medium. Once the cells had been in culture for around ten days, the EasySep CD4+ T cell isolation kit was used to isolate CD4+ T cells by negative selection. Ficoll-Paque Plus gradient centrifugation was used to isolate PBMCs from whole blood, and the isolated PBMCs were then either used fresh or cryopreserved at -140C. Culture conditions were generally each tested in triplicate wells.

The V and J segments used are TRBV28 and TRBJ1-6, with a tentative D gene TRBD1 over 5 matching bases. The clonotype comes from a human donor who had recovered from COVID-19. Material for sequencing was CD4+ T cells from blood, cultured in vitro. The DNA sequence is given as TGTGCCAGCACCCGAAAAACGGGGGGATCGAATTCACCCCTCCACTTT. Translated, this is CASTRKTGGSNSPLHF.